This T cell receptor beta chain came from a study of shared clonotypes between healthy human individuals. TCRdb's copy holds only in-frame clones and misses some; the assay was immunoSEQ multiplex PCR. The table lists approximately 330,000 clones, around 79% of them singletons. J was trimmed by 5 bases and V by 5 bases; bases with no gene match: 4. Germline CDR1 and CDR2: MDHEN and SYDVKM. The CDR3 has 14 amino acids. This receptor was identified in a man aged 25 to 40 in good health. V gene TRBV28 combines with J gene TRBJ2-2, with 8 bases aligning to TRBD1. The sequencing input was memory CD4+ T cells sorted from blood. Subset of the sample: CD45RA-negative fraction. The chain's CDR3 is CASSTGGLTGELFF. In DNA form, the CDR3 reads TGTGCCAGCAGTACAGGGGGATTAACCGGGGAGCTGTTTTTT.